This T cell receptor (beta chain) was recovered during a study of shared clonotypes between healthy human individuals. Sorted-subset replicate PCR reactions contained approximately 190 ng DNA, corresponding to 29,000 or so T cell genomes. Here immunoSEQ multiplex PCR was the method, and the copy in TCRdb shows in-frame clones only, minus some. The sample carries about 300,000 clones, approximately 79% recorded once. The CDR3 runs 14 residues. In germline, CDR1 is MRHNA, CDR2 SNTAGT. With 4 bases clipped from V and 9 bases from J, the junction kept 4 bases outside the gene matches. On this clone: Its antigen is unidentified.

Findings and limits, study-wide: Shared clonotypes: roughly 4.5% naive CD4, roughly 4% naive CD8, 2.3% memory CD4, 0.4% to 0.45% memory CD8.

The specimen was memory CD4+ T cells sorted from blood. Regarding subset: CD45RA-negative fraction. The source is a man younger than 40 in good health. This chain links TRBV6-4 with TRBJ2-1, with TRBD2 matching over 12 bases. This CDR3 reads CASSGLAGVGEQFF. The CDR3 nucleotides read TGTGCCAGCAGTGGACTAGCGGGAGTAGGTGAGCAGTTCTTC.